The entry below describes one T cell receptor (beta chain). Its antigen is undetermined. CDR1 is ENHRY and CDR2 is SYGVKD in the germline V gene. V dropped 4 bases and J dropped 7 bases, with 14 bases sitting between them. The CDR3 loop spans 15 amino acids. Bulk libraries came from a prior protocol with listed TCR primers. MiXCR, applied by TCRdb to the PCR reads, yields one record per CDR3 protein. The sample contains about 640,000 distinct CDR3 sequences, around 20% of which appear only once. These data are taken from a study of molecular identifiers for immune sequencing clone quantification. Study-level background: Replicates split RNA from approximately 22,000 or 94,000 naive CD8 cells five ways, and the researchers sequenced four portions.

Study findings and constraints: In naive cells, under 1% of molecules belonged to clones above 20 RNA copies, against over 99% in effector cells.

The receptor was isolated from a human donor in good health. Some libraries in this study had Jurkat cell RNA spiked in. The rearrangement uses TRBV10-3 and TRBJ1-6; the D is unclear. The sequenced sample was naive CD8+ T cells from blood, with Jurkat cell RNA spiked in. The subset is: FACS-sorted CD8+CD4-CCR7+CD45RA+ naive T cells. CDR3 nucleotides: TGTGCCATCAGTGCTGCCGGCATCCAAAATTCACCCCTCCACTTT. Its translation is CAISAAGIQNSPLHF.